These T cell receptor beta chains were read from a single sample in a study of graft-versus-host responses after intestinal transplantation. Sequenced by immunoSEQ multiplex PCR; TCRdb stores in-frame clones only, minus some. The repertoire holds tens of thousands of clones, roughly 89% seen once, with approximately 5.5% in the top ten. The sample consisted of PBMCs, taken 650 to 690 days after intestinal transplant. These receptors all stem from a human patient who received an intestinal transplant, so some T cells may come from the graft donor. The conserved cysteine and the conserved F or W are not part of the CDR3 here. The order of the fields is J gene, D gene, V gene, CDR3 protein. The D gene is left open where the match is weak.

j_call: TRBJ2-5; d_call: .; v_call: TRBV10-1; cdr3_aa: ASSESSGQRETQY
j_call: TRBJ2-5; d_call: .; v_call: TRBV6-6; cdr3_aa: ASSYGWGTQY
j_call: TRBJ2-2; d_call: TRBD1; v_call: TRBV6-1; cdr3_aa: ASSKDRGVNGELF
j_call: TRBJ2-7; d_call: TRBD2; v_call: TRBV15; cdr3_aa: ATSGEIAGGSYEQY
j_call: TRBJ1-2; d_call: .; v_call: TRBV5-5; cdr3_aa: ASSSLSWERGYT
j_call: TRBJ2-1; d_call: TRBD1; v_call: TRBV5-1; cdr3_aa: ASSPGTGVFNEQF
j_call: TRBJ1-2; d_call: TRBD1; v_call: TRBV12-5; cdr3_aa: ASGLAPPQLRQGGYGYT
j_call: TRBJ1-2; d_call: .; v_call: TRBV6-1; cdr3_aa: ASKVTQGNYGYT
j_call: TRBJ2-7; d_call: .; v_call: TRBV29-1; cdr3_aa: SVEQGPYEQY
j_call: TRBJ2-1; d_call: .; v_call: TRBV7-6; cdr3_aa: ASSLRSLSRQDNEQF
j_call: TRBJ2-7; d_call: .; v_call: TRBV5-5; cdr3_aa: ASSRTQGLYYEQY
j_call: TRBJ2-2; d_call: .; v_call: TRBV5-6; cdr3_aa: ASSLVDQGGELF
j_call: TRBJ2-1; d_call: TRBD2; v_call: TRBV14; cdr3_aa: ASSQDQTGGANEQF
j_call: TRBJ2-3; d_call: TRBD2; v_call: TRBV9; cdr3_aa: ASSVGTSGGGGTDTQY
j_call: TRBJ2-1; d_call: TRBD2; v_call: TRBV4-2; cdr3_aa: ASSQGRAGGPYNEQF
j_call: TRBJ2-1; d_call: TRBD2; v_call: TRBV4-1; cdr3_aa: ASTLERGLAVNEQF
j_call: TRBJ1-2; d_call: .; v_call: TRBV5-4; cdr3_aa: ASSLASDGGYT
j_call: TRBJ2-1; d_call: .; v_call: TRBV11-3; cdr3_aa: ASSLDRLGEQF
j_call: TRBJ2-4; d_call: .; v_call: TRBV11-2; cdr3_aa: ASSLNRLAKNIQY
j_call: TRBJ1-1; d_call: TRBD1; v_call: TRBV28; cdr3_aa: ASTWDRRNTEAF
j_call: TRBJ1-5; d_call: .; v_call: TRBV12-5; cdr3_aa: ASGLTGQGNQPQH
j_call: TRBJ1-2; d_call: .; v_call: TRBV18; cdr3_aa: ASSPQVDYGYT
j_call: .; d_call: .; v_call: TRBV10-3; cdr3_aa: AINPQGTYEQY
j_call: TRBJ2-7; d_call: TRBD1; v_call: TRBV5-1; cdr3_aa: ASSGGQGGEQY
j_call: TRBJ1-6; d_call: .; v_call: TRBV19; cdr3_aa: ASGLETGGSGSPLH
j_call: TRBJ1-5; d_call: .; v_call: TRBV12-5; cdr3_aa: ASGRGDRMGSNQPQH
j_call: TRBJ2-2; d_call: TRBD1; v_call: TRBV5-1; cdr3_aa: ASSLGDRGLIGELF
j_call: TRBJ2-1; d_call: .; v_call: TRBV2; cdr3_aa: ASSGDRYNEQF
j_call: TRBJ1-2; d_call: .; v_call: TRBV19; cdr3_aa: ASTTGGSGGYT
j_call: TRBJ2-3; d_call: TRBD1; v_call: TRBV6-1; cdr3_aa: ASTYRTGVGDTQY
j_call: TRBJ2-1; d_call: .; v_call: TRBV5-8; cdr3_aa: ASSLRPAYNEQF
j_call: TRBJ2-5; d_call: TRBD1; v_call: TRBV6-1; cdr3_aa: ATHRDRAQETQY
j_call: TRBJ2-3; d_call: TRBD1; v_call: TRBV6-5; cdr3_aa: ASSSGSGGRGDTQY
j_call: TRBJ1-6; d_call: TRBD1; v_call: TRBV6-4; cdr3_aa: ASSDTGASPLH
j_call: TRBJ2-3; d_call: TRBD2; v_call: TRBV2; cdr3_aa: ASSALGAGGPSTDTQY
j_call: TRBJ2-7; d_call: TRBD2; v_call: TRBV11-3; cdr3_aa: ASSPALGGIDEQY
j_call: TRBJ1-5; d_call: .; v_call: TRBV4-1; cdr3_aa: ASSQDSGNQPQH
j_call: TRBJ2-7; d_call: .; v_call: TRBV5-1; cdr3_aa: ASSSGPLGEQY
j_call: TRBJ1-1; d_call: .; v_call: TRBV10-3; cdr3_aa: AISSTGYTEAF
j_call: TRBJ2-5; d_call: TRBD1; v_call: TRBV18; cdr3_aa: ASSPDRVGEQY
j_call: TRBJ2-3; d_call: TRBD2; v_call: TRBV11-2; cdr3_aa: ASSLRTSGSTDTQY
j_call: TRBJ1-2; d_call: .; v_call: TRBV5-4; cdr3_aa: ARSRPQLGYGYT
j_call: TRBJ2-2; d_call: .; v_call: TRBV27; cdr3_aa: ASSSLQGIGELF
j_call: TRBJ1-5; d_call: .; v_call: TRBV18; cdr3_aa: ASSPSDGNNQPQH
j_call: TRBJ2-3; d_call: .; v_call: TRBV27; cdr3_aa: ASSLWDGGTDTQY
j_call: TRBJ1-1; d_call: TRBD1; v_call: TRBV5-5; cdr3_aa: ASSSAGQGYTEAF
j_call: TRBJ2-4; d_call: .; v_call: TRBV27; cdr3_aa: ASRGAEYLAKNIQY
j_call: TRBJ2-3; d_call: TRBD2; v_call: TRBV18; cdr3_aa: ASSPLAGVNTDTQY
j_call: TRBJ2-7; d_call: .; v_call: TRBV30; cdr3_aa: AWSPRTLGYEQY